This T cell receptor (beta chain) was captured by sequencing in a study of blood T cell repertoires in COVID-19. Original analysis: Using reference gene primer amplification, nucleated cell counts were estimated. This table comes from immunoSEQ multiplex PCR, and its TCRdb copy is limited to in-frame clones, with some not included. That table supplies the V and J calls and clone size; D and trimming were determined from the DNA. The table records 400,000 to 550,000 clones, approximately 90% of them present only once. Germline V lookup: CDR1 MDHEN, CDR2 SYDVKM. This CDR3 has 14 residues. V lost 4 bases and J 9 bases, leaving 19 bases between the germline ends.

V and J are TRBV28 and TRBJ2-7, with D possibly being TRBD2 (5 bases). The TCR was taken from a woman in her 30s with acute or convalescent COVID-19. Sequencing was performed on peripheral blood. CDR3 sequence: CASSSPTSTERQYF. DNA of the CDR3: TGTGCCAGCAGTTCCCCCACTAGTACTGAGCGGCAGTACTTC.